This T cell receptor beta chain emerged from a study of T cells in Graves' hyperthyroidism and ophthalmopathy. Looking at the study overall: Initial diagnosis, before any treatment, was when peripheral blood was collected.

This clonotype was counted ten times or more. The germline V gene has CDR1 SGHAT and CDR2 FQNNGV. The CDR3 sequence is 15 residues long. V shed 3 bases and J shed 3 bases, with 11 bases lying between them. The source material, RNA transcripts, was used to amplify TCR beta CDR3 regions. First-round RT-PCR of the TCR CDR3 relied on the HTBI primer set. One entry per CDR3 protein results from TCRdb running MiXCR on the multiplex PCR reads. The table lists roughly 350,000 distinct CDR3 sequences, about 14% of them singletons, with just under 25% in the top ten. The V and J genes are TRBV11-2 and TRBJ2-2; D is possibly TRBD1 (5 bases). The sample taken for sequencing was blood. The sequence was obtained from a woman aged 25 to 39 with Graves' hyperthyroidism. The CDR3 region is CASSFRQLDTGELFF. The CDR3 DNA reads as TGTGCCAGCAGCTTTAGACAGCTAGACACCGGGGAGCTGTTTTTT. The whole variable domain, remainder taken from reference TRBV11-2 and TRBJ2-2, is EAGVAQSPRYKIIEKRQSVAFWCNPISGHATLYWYQQILGQGPKLLIQFQNNGVVDDSQLPKDRFSAERLKGVDSTLKIQPAKLEDSAVYLCASSFRQLDTGELFFGEGSRLTVL.